Here is one T cell receptor beta chain with its context. Antigen: not known. The sample originates from a study of cytomegalovirus exposure and HLA in healthy donors. Findings and caveats of the study: Across donors, sequencing depth was assumed by presence/absence analyses to be roughly uniform.

The length of the CDR3 is 13 residues. The germline CDR1 and CDR2 sequences are LNHDA and SQIVND (reference sequence). Trimming took off 6 bases at V and 7 bases at J, with 13 bases between the two ends. With 60 Vbeta and 13 Jbeta primers, the PCR was carried out. Produced via immunoSEQ multiplex PCR; TCRdb's table is partial and in-frame only. The sample holds around 250,000 clones, about 90% seen once. Material: PBMCs. The V and J genes are TRBV19 and TRBJ2-1, with a weak D call TRBD2 (6 bases). The receptor was isolated from a girl aged 2 to 9 in good health and CMV-seronegative. The CDR3 DNA reads TGTGCCAGTAGCGAGGGGAGCGGGAATGAGCAGTTCTTC. It specifies CASSEGSGNEQFF.